This is a list of T cell receptor beta chains from one sample in a study of T-cell reconstitution after alpha-beta-depleted transplantation in children. TCRdb processed the PCR reads anew with MiXCR; each CDR3 protein has one entry. The table lists 500,000 to 600,000 distinct CDR3 sequences, about 16% of them singletons, with 3.3% in the top ten. The specimen was PBMCs from the stem cell graft donor, collected from the stem cell graft. These TCRs come from a human donor who donated a stem cell graft to a child with acute lymphoblastic leukemia. Both conserved end residues are part of each CDR3. D genes are given only for firm matches. Rows give clone size only sometimes, using once, few, many, or a class for an expanded clone.

TRBD1 TRBJ1-1 TRBV5-1 - TGCGCCAGCAGTTTCCCGGGACAGGGGGCGGACACTGAAGCTTTCTTT CASSFPGQGADTEAFF
TRBD1 TRBJ1-5 TRBV5-1 - TGCGCCAGCAGCTTGGATGGACAGGGGCCGCAGCCCCAGCATTTT CASSLDGQGPQPQHF
TRBD2 TRBJ2-1 TRBV20-1 - TGCAGTGCCTTTGGGCGGGAGAACCCGCTATCCTCCTACAATGAGCAGTTCTTC CSAFGRENPLSSYNEQFF
- TRBJ2-4 TRBV2 few TGTGCCAGCAGATTCGACGGGGCCGTGGAGTACTTC CASRFDGAVEYF
- TRBJ2-7 TRBV7-9 few TGTGCCAGCAGCGAGACAGGTAGTAGCTCCTACGAGCAGTACTTC CASSETGSSSYEQYF
- TRBJ2-7 TRBV6-5 - TGTGCCAGCAGTTACGCGAGGAGTCTCGGGAGCCACGAGCAGTACTTC CASSYARSLGSHEQYF
- TRBJ1-3 TRBV14 - TGTGCCAGCAGCAACTGGGACCTAAACACCATATATTTT CASSNWDLNTIYF
TRBD1 TRBJ2-7 TRBV19 - TGTGCCAGTAGTATAGGTACGGGGACAGGATTCTACGAGCAGTACTTC CASSIGTGTGFYEQYF
- TRBJ1-1 TRBV18 - TGTGCCAGCTCACCCCTCGAAATGCCTGAAGCTTTCTTT CASSPLEMPEAFF
- TRBJ2-1 TRBV9 few TGTGCCAGCACCCCAATCCCGCACAGCGCCTACAATGAGCAGTTCTTC CASTPIPHSAYNEQFF